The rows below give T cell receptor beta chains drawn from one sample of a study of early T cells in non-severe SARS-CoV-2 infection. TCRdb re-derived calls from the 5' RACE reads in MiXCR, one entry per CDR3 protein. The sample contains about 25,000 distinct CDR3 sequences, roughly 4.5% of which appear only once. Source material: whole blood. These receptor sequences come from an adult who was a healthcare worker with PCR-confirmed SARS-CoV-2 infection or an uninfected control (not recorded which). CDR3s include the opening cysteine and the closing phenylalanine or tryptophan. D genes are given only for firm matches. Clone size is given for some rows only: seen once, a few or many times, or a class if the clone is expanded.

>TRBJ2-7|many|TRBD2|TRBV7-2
CASSLDTSALYEQYF
TGTGCCAGCAGCTTAGATACTAGCGCTCTCTACGAGCAGTACTTC
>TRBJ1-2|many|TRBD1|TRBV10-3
CAITNQAFRDRANDYGYTF
TGTGCCATCACCAACCAAGCTTTCCGGGACAGGGCGAACGACTATGGCTACACCTTC
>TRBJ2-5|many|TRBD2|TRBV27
CASSLFGLAGTSAIQETQYF
TGTGCCAGCAGTTTATTTGGCCTAGCGGGGACATCAGCAATACAAGAGACCCAGTACTTC
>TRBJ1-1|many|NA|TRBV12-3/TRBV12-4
CASSFGPRGYTEAFF
TGTGCCAGCAGTTTTGGACCCAGGGGATATACTGAAGCTTTCTTT
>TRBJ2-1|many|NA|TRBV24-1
CATADSLGSSYNEQFF
TGTGCCACCGCGGATAGTCTGGGAAGCTCCTACAATGAGCAGTTCTTC
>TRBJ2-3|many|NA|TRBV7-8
CASSLDGLPDTQYF
TGTGCCAGCAGCTTAGATGGATTACCAGATACGCAGTATTTT
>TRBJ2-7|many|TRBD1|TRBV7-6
CASSQAGTDREQYF
TGTGCCAGCAGCCAAGCTGGGACAGACCGCGAGCAGTACTTC
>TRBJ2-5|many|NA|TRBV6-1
CASSEEAGTIQETQYF
TGTGCTAGCAGTGAAGAGGCTGGTACCATTCAAGAGACCCAGTACTTC
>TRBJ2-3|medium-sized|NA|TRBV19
CASSIDPTDTQYF
TGTGCCAGTAGTATAGATCCCACAGATACGCAGTATTTT
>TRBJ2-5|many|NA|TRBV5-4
CASTLARGAGGETQYF
TGTGCCAGCACCCTAGCGCGGGGGGCAGGGGGAGAGACCCAGTACTTC
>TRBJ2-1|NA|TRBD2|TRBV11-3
CASSRWTSGRSEQFF
TGTGCCAGCAGTCGATGGACTAGCGGGAGATCTGAGCAGTTCTTC
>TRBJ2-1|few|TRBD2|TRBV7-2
CASSLGPSGSNEQFF
TGTGCCAGCAGCTTAGGTCCTAGCGGGAGCAATGAGCAGTTCTTC
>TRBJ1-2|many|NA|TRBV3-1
CASSQGEGIARYTF
TGTGCCAGCAGCCAAGGGGAAGGGATCGCGCGCTACACCTTC
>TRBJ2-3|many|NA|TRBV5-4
CASSQRTTRNTQYF
TGTGCCAGCAGCCAACGGACGACTAGAAATACGCAGTATTTT
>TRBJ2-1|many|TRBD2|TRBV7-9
CASSSSGRLNEQFF
TGTGCCAGCAGCTCTAGCGGGAGGTTAAATGAGCAGTTCTTC
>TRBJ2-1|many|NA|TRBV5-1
CASSLAGTALHGEQFF
TGCGCCAGCAGCTTGGCCGGGACGGCTTTGCACGGGGAGCAGTTCTTC
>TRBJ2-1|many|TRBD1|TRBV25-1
CASSGQGRMYNEQFF
TGTGCCAGCAGTGGACAGGGGAGGATGTACAATGAGCAGTTCTTC
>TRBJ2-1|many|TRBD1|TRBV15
CATSRAPTGTGGIEQFF
TGTGCCACCAGCAGAGCTCCGACCGGGACAGGGGGCATTGAGCAGTTCTTC
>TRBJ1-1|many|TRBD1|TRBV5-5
CASSLTDRAAGFQAFF
TGTGCCAGCAGCTTGACCGACAGGGCAGCCGGGTTCCAAGCTTTCTTT
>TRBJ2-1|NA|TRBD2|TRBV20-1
CSARAGLAGDISYNEQFF
TGCAGTGCTAGAGCAGGACTAGCGGGAGATATCTCCTACAATGAGCAGTTCTTC